The 13 T cell receptor beta chains below all came from one sample that was sequenced in a study of blood T cells in healthy people across ages. Using a J-beta primer mix together with a sample-barcoded 5' primer, a second PCR was run for roughly 6 to 11 cycles. TCRdb re-derived calls from the 5' RACE reads in MiXCR, one entry per CDR3 protein. The sample lists 790,000 or so distinct CDR3 sequences, just over 55% occurring once. The specimen was blood. These receptors were collected from a middle-aged man in good health.

This chain joins TRBV5-1 and TRBJ2-7, with 7 bases lining up with TRBD2. J lost 1 base, V lost 0 bases, and 10 bases had no gene match. CDR1 is SGHRS, CDR2 YFSETQ, per germline. The length of the CDR3 is 17 residues. The DNA for the CDR3 is TGCGCCAGCAGCTTGGAGGTTGGGGGGGGACTGTCCTACGAGCAGTACTTC. Its translation is CASSLEVGGGLSYEQYF.

The CDR3 DNA follows: TGCAGTGCTAGAAGACCGGGACGGAAAGAGACCCAGTACTTC. It yields the protein CSARRPGRKETQYF. The chain carries TRBV20-1 and TRBJ2-5; D is tentatively TRBD1 or TRBD2 (5 bases each). The V end lost 2 bases, the J end lost 3 bases, and 13 bases lay between the germline ends. The CDR3 is 14 amino acids. Germline lookup yields CDR1 DFQATT and CDR2 SNEGSKA (reference sequence).

There are a few counts of this clonotype. This sequence joins TRBV25-1 and TRBJ1-2; D is undetermined. The germline CDR1 and CDR2 sequences are MGHDK and SYGVNS. The CDR3 spans 13 residues. The germline V and J ends were trimmed by 5 bases and 4 bases, with 11 bases remaining between them. CDR3 coding DNA: TGTGCCAGCAGTTACCTGGACGGCTATGGCTACACCTTC. It specifies CASSYLDGYGYTF.

The rearrangement links TRBV6-5 to TRBJ1-1; D unclear. V was cut by 5 bases and J by 0 bases, with 13 bases left in between. The germline V gene encodes CDR1 MNHEY and CDR2 SVGAGI. This CDR3 contains 15 residues. The CDR3 coding sequence is TGTGCCAGCAGTGCCACAAGGGTGCTGAACACTGAAGCTTTCTTT. Amino acids: CASSATRVLNTEAFF.

This clonotype was seen only once. The rearrangement uses TRBV27 and TRBJ2-3, with 8 nucleotides matching TRBD2. J lost 4 bases, V lost 3 bases, and 6 bases had no gene match. The germline CDR1 and CDR2 sequences are MNHEY and SMNVEV (reference sequence). The CDR3 consists of 15 residues. In DNA form, the CDR3 reads TGTGCCAGCAGTTTGGACGGGAGGGCCGCAGATACGCAGTATTTT. This encodes CASSLDGRAADTQYF.

The J gene is TRBJ2-5, the V gene TRBV29-1; either TRBD1 or TRBD2 may supply D (6 bases each). V lost 7 bases, J lost 4 bases, and 13 bases lay in between. CDR1 is SQVTM, CDR2 ANQGSEA, per germline. The CDR3 is made up of 12 amino acids. The CDR3 loop reads CSAMGGRETQYF. CDR3 sequence (DNA): TGCAGCGCCATGGGGGGCAGAGAGACCCAGTACTTC.

V is TRBV20-1 and J is TRBJ2-7; D gene unclear. Germline V CDR1 and CDR2: DFQATT, SNEGSKA (reference sequence). The CDR3 sequence is 14 residues long. V was pared by 2 bases and J by 4 bases, with 15 bases between. CDR3: CSARPERSLYEQYF. The CDR3 region has the DNA TGCAGTGCTAGACCAGAACGAAGTTTATACGAGCAGTACTTC.

This chain links TRBV6-2 or TRBV6-3 with TRBJ2-2; D call uncertain. There are 15 residues in the CDR3. CDR1 is MNHEY, CDR2 SVGEGT, per germline. V was cut by 2 bases and J by 2 bases, with 9 bases left in between. Here the CDR3 reads CASSYRAANTGELFF. The CDR3 DNA sequence: TGTGCCAGCAGTTACCGGGCAGCAAACACCGGGGAGCTGTTTTTT.

The CDR3 spells CASSPIGGPSGANVLTF. The CDR3 nucleotides are TGTGCCAGCAGTCCCATAGGCGGGCCCTCTGGGGCCAACGTCCTGACTTTC. The genes are TRBV27 and TRBJ2-6, with D tentatively TRBD2 (5 bases). Trimming removed 5 bases from V and 0 bases from J, with 14 bases in between. CDR1 and CDR2 (germline): MNHEY, SMNVEV (reference sequence). CDR3 size: 17 residues.

This clonotype was detected only once. The chain joins TRBV11-2 to TRBJ2-1; D is ambiguous. Trimming took off 4 bases at V and 4 bases at J, with 14 bases between the two ends. Germline-derived CDR1 and CDR2 are SGHAT and FQNNGV. The CDR3 spans 15 residues. The CDR3 loop is CASSSLLVQYNEQFF. CDR3 bases: TGTGCCAGCAGCTCGCTGTTGGTACAGTACAATGAGCAGTTCTTC.

This clonotype was found once. The chain links TRBV6-5 to TRBJ2-1, with D uncertain. The CDR3 is 16 residues long. CDR1 and CDR2 from the germline V gene are MNHEY and SVGAGI. The V and J ends lost 2 bases and 5 bases respectively, with 16 bases between them. The CDR3 protein is CASSYQRAPANNEQFF. The CDR3 region has the DNA TGTGCCAGCAGTTACCAACGGGCGCCAGCAAACAATGAGCAGTTCTTC.

This chain connects TRBV20-1 to TRBJ1-4; no definite D call. The CDR3 length is 13 residues. Per the germline V gene, CDR1 is DFQATT and CDR2 is SNEGSKA (reference sequence). The V gene lost 1 base and the J gene lost 8 bases, with 11 bases spanning the gap. For the CDR3, the DNA is TGCAGTGCTAGAGTGGGGATTCGCGAAAAACTGTTTTTT. It specifies CSARVGIREKLFF.

At least ten counts were recorded for this clonotype. CDR3 loop: CASSPEGDGRPKNIQYF. CDR3 bases: TGTGCCAGCAGTCCCGAGGGGGACGGACGGCCAAAAAACATTCAGTACTTC. The gene calls are TRBV6-6 and TRBJ2-4, with D possibly TRBD1 on 6 matching bases. This CDR3 contains 17 residues. Germline CDR1 MNHNY, CDR2 SVGAGI (reference sequence). The V gene lost 5 bases and the J gene lost 4 bases, with 21 bases spanning the gap.